This record looks at one TCR beta chain sequence and its context. It lacks a known antigen. The record has no base qualities; no much larger clone is one base away. The data belong to a study of blood T cell repertoires in COVID-19 (dated by TCRdb to 2020 to 2022). Looking at the study overall: Samples covering the acute and convalescent phases of COVID-19 were provided by collaborators in the United States, Italy and Spain. The prospective study material was composed of cDNA or gDNA derived from T cells, B-cell-depleted T cells, or PBMCs. The dataset comprised deeply sampled blood TCRbeta repertoires from subjects exposed to, actively infected with, or recovered from COVID-19. The repertoires were made available in a free public database intended to serve as a resource for research on the immune response to SARS-CoV-2. The samples were drawn from two sources: the first 160 participants of the ongoing ImmuneRACE study, and 1,254 subjects contributed by 6 global collaborators. Sample metadata almost always included a de-identified subject ID, COVID-19 status, age in years and sex. Where available, HLA class I and class II types were obtained from metadata supplied by the sample provider rather than from assay-based typing. Overall study results and their limits: The amount of clinical and demographic metadata varied by source and participant and was provided uncurated.

TCRbeta CDR3 regions were amplified from genomic DNA using the immunoSEQ Assay, a bias-controlled multiplex PCR. Per the authors' processing: Nucleated cell counts per sample were estimated from amplification of reference gene primers within the assay. To quantify the absolute abundance of each unique TCRbeta CDR3 rearrangement, sequence reads were collapsed and filtered. Productive Simpson clonality was computed per sample as the square root of Simpson's diversity index over productive rearrangements. TCRdb limited this immuneACCESS table to in-frame rearrangements with V and J called. A share of clones is missing; checked studies link under half to unresolved V genes, and the rest is unexplained. V and J calls and clone size are those listed in that table; D and trimming were worked out from the DNA. The sample table records about 380,000 clones; 81% of these occur just once. The ten largest clones take up around 1.1% of the sample.

V loses 3 bases at its end and J loses 1 base; junction bases beyond the gene matches: 8. The CDR3 has 16 amino acids, counting the end cysteine and phenylalanine. Just CDR3 DNA is preserved here, 48 bases in frame from base 1. The germline V gene yields SGHRS for CDR1 and YFSETQ for CDR2. Collaborating institutions collected whole blood in K2EDTA tubes following their own protocols. For TCRbeta analysis, collaborator samples were shipped as frozen whole blood, as isolated PBMCs, or as DNA extracted from either sample type. This clonotype was sampled from a human donor with acute or convalescent COVID-19. The donor label of this sample is uncertain. The rearranged segments are TRBV5-1 and TRBJ1-1; TRBD1 aligns with 8 central bases. The sequencing input was peripheral blood. The CDR3 protein sequence reads: CASSSSAGTGNTEAFF. The DNA sequence is given as TGCGCCAGCAGCTCTTCGGCCGGGACAGGGAACACTGAAGCTTTCTTT.